These T cell receptor beta chains were read from a single sample in a study of blood T cell repertoires in COVID-19. The data were produced by immunoSEQ multiplex PCR, yet TCRdb's version contains in-frame clones alone and is incomplete. The repertoire consists of around 200,000 clones, with 87% occurring once and the leading ten covering 0.88%. Source material: peripheral blood. These receptor sequences come from a woman aged 18-30 years who had recovered from COVID-19. Each CDR3 is given with its conserved first and last residue. The D gene is left open where the match is weak. The listing skips clone size in some rows; elsewhere it reads once, few, many or a size class.

TRBD1	16	TRBV4-3	.	TRBJ1-4	CASSPRIQGANEKLFF	TGCGCCAGCAGCCCTAGAATACAGGGGGCTAATGAAAAACTGTTTTTT
TRBD2	15	TRBV6-5	.	TRBJ2-5	CASTSSGGSQETQYF	TGTGCCAGCACCTCTAGCGGGGGGAGCCAAGAGACCCAGTACTTC
TRBD1	14	TRBV19	.	TRBJ2-5	CASKRQGSQETQYF	TGTGCCAGCAAGAGACAGGGCAGCCAAGAGACCCAGTACTTC
TRBD2	16	TRBV7-2	.	TRBJ2-5	CASSLGLQRGQETQYF	TGTGCCAGCAGCTTAGGACTACAGCGGGGCCAAGAGACCCAGTACTTC
.	13	TRBV29-1	.	TRBJ2-1	CSVAISSYNEQFF	TGCAGCGTTGCCATTTCCTCCTACAATGAGCAGTTCTTC
TRBD1	15	TRBV7-9	.	TRBJ2-7	CASSLGETGTYEQYF	TGTGCCAGCAGCTTGGGAGAGACAGGGACCTACGAGCAGTACTTC
.	15	TRBV5-4	.	TRBJ1-4	CASSFSDSGDEKLFF	TGTGCCAGCAGCTTTTCGGACTCGGGAGATGAAAAACTGTTTTTT
.	14	TRBV4-1	.	TRBJ1-3	CASSQVREGNTIYF	TGCGCCAGCAGCCAAGTCAGGGAAGGAAACACCATATATTTT
TRBD2	15	TRBV27	.	TRBJ2-1	CASSPGTSSGDEQFF	TGTGCCAGCAGTCCCGGGACTAGCTCGGGCGATGAGCAGTTCTTC
.	15	TRBV7-3	.	TRBJ2-3	CASSSTGLEADTQYF	TGTGCCAGCAGCTCGACAGGCCTCGAGGCAGATACGCAGTATTTT
.	15	TRBV9	once	TRBJ1-2	CASSVVDSDSYGYTF	TGTGCCAGCAGCGTAGTTGACTCGGACAGCTATGGCTACACCTTC
TRBD2	15	TRBV18	.	TRBJ2-3	CASSPTSGLADTQYF	TGTGCCAGCTCACCGACTAGCGGTTTGGCAGATACGCAGTATTTT
.	13	TRBV19	.	TRBJ1-1	CASSGHENTEAFF	TGTGCCAGTAGCGGACACGAGAACACTGAAGCTTTCTTT
TRBD1	14	TRBV9	.	TRBJ1-2	CASSLGQFNYGYTF	TGTGCCAGCAGCTTGGGACAGTTTAACTATGGCTACACCTTC
.	11	TRBV12-3/TRBV12-4	.	TRBJ1-1	CASSLQGSAFF	TGTGCCAGCAGTCTACAGGGTAGCGCTTTCTTT
TRBD1	14	TRBV7-9	.	TRBJ1-3	CASSSDRVGNTIYF	TGTGCCAGCAGCTCGGACAGGGTGGGAAACACCATATATTTT
TRBD1	16	TRBV9	.	TRBJ2-2	CASSDRGQGRPGELFF	TGTGCCAGCAGCGATAGGGGACAGGGACGTCCCGGGGAGCTGTTTTTT
.	14	TRBV6-5	once	TRBJ2-3	CASGPRGITDTQYF	TGTGCCAGCGGACCTAGGGGTATCACAGATACGCAGTATTTT
TRBD1	14	TRBV2	.	TRBJ2-7	CASNPGQGPYEQYF	TGTGCCAGCAACCCGGGACAGGGTCCCTACGAGCAGTACTTC
.	13	TRBV27	once	TRBJ2-1	CASSLDSLGGQFF	TGTGCCAGCAGTTTAGACTCGCTCGGGGGGCAGTTCTTC
.	14	TRBV19	.	TRBJ1-2	CASSTSGGDYGYTF	TGTGCCAGTAGTACCTCGGGAGGGGACTATGGCTACACCTTC
.	15	TRBV15	few	TRBJ2-6	CATSSNRAGANVLTF	TGTGCCACCAGCAGTAACAGGGCCGGGGCCAACGTCCTGACTTTC
TRBD2	18	TRBV15	.	TRBJ2-3	CATSKGTRAGTPTDTQYF	TGTGCCACCAGCAAGGGGACCAGAGCGGGAACCCCCACAGATACGCAGTATTTT
.	15	TRBV5-1	once	TRBJ1-3	CASSSRGEPGNTIYF	TGCGCCAGCAGCTCCCGCGGGGAGCCTGGAAACACCATATATTTT
TRBD1	15	TRBV7-2	.	TRBJ1-5	CASSLTGFRDQPQHF	TGTGCCAGCAGCTTGACAGGGTTTCGGGATCAGCCCCAGCATTTT
.	14	TRBV3-1/TRBV3-2	.	TRBJ1-3	CASRGRVSGNTIYF	TGTGCCAGCAGGGGGAGGGTATCTGGAAACACCATATATTTT
TRBD1	14	TRBV25-1	.	TRBJ2-5	CASSDTRGIETQYF	TGTGCCAGCAGTGATACCAGGGGGATTGAGACCCAGTACTTC
.	20	TRBV4-3	.	TRBJ1-4	CASSQEGGWQGRATNEKLFF	TGCGCCAGCAGCCAAGAAGGTGGCTGGCAGGGAAGGGCAACTAATGAAAAACTGTTTTTT
.	14	TRBV10-1	few	TRBJ2-7	CASSEVRGRYEQYF	TGCGCCAGCAGTGAAGTAAGGGGTAGGTACGAGCAGTACTTC
TRBD1	14	TRBV2	.	TRBJ1-5	CASSGDRGNQPQHF	TGTGCCAGCAGTGGGGACAGGGGAAATCAGCCCCAGCATTTT
.	12	TRBV11-3	.	TRBJ2-4	CASSLTQGIQYF	TGTGCCAGCAGCTTGACACAGGGAATTCAGTACTTC
TRBD1	17	TRBV5-1	.	TRBJ2-7	CASSSDPVGTGAYEQYF	TGCGCCAGCAGCTCCGACCCGGTCGGGACAGGGGCCTACGAGCAGTACTTC
TRBD2	15	TRBV7-7	.	TRBJ2-3	CASSSGLVGTDTQYF	TGTGCCAGCAGCTCGGGACTAGTTGGCACAGATACGCAGTATTTT
.	11	TRBV27	once	TRBJ1-1	CASHGGTEAFF	TGTGCCAGCCACGGGGGGACTGAAGCTTTCTTT
TRBD2	14	TRBV19	.	TRBJ2-1	CASSWTSGNNEQFF	TGTGCCAGTAGTTGGACTAGCGGTAACAATGAGCAGTTCTTC
TRBD1	13	TRBV12-3/TRBV12-4	.	TRBJ1-2	CASSFGQGNLYTF	TGTGCCAGCAGTTTTGGACAGGGGAATTTGTACACCTTC